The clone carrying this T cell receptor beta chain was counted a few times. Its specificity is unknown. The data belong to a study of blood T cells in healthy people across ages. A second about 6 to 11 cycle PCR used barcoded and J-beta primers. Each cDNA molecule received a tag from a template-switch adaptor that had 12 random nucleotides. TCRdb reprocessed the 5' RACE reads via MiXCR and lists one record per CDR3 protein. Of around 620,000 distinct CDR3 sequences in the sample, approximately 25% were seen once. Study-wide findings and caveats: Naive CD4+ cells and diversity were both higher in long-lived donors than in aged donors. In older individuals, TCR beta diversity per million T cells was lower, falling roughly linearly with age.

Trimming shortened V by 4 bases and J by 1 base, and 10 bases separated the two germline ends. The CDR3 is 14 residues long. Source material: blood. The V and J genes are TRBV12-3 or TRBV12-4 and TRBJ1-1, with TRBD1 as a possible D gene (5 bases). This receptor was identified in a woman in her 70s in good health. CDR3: CASSSFTGNTEAFF. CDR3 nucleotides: TGTGCCAGCAGTTCATTTACAGGGAACACTGAAGCTTTCTTT.